This T cell receptor (beta chain) was recorded in a study of blood T cell repertoires in COVID-19. Study information: Samples of COVID-19 (acute and convalescent) were obtained from the United States, Italy and Spain.

Symptom resolution, clearance, or two negative PCRs marked donors in Cohort 3 as recovered. The CDR3 consists of 16 residues. The germline CDR1 and CDR2 sequences are KGHSH and LQKENI. Trimming took 1 base from V and 12 from J, leaving 19 bases between them. Original processing notes: Estimation of nucleated cell counts was performed using reference gene primer amplification. The assay was immunoSEQ multiplex PCR, and TCRdb's table has in-frame clones only and misses some. Clonal size and the V and J genes are those of that table, whereas D and trimming came from the DNA. Among some 130,000 clones, around 80% were seen once, and the ten largest hold around 6%.

The rearrangement joins TRBV18 to TRBJ1-6; the D is unclear. The sequence was obtained from a woman between 50 and 59 years old who had recovered from COVID-19. The material sequenced was PBMCs or T cells enriched from blood (not recorded which). The CDR3 DNA sequence: TGTGCCAGCTCACCACAGGCAGCCCGGGATGAAGTACCCCTCCACTTT. It translates to CASSPQAARDEVPLHF. Full variable domain (missing parts from reference TRBV18 and TRBJ1-6): NAGVMQNPRHLVRRRGQEARLRCSPMKGHSHVYWYRQLPEEGLKFMVYLQKENIIDESGMPKERFSAEFPKEGPSILRIQQVVRGDSAAYFCASSPQAARDEVPLHFGNGTRLTVT.